The source of this T cell receptor beta chain is a study of PD-L1 blockade in urothelial cancer. Measured with immunoSEQ multiplex PCR; TCRdb has only the in-frame clones, and not every one. The sample has just over 20,000 clones; about 86% are singletons. The trim removed 4 bases at V and 2 bases at J, leaving 3 bases unmatched. This CDR3 comprises 15 residues. Germline V lookup: CDR1 SGHNT, CDR2 YENEEA. This chain uses TRBV11-3 with TRBJ2-3, with TRBD2 matching over 10 bases. The origin of this receptor is a man in his fifties or sixties with urothelial cancer. This sample comprised PBMCs, obtained around atezolizumab (anti-PD-L1) treatment. The CDR3 spells CASSSGTSATDTQYF. The CDR3 nucleotides are TGTGCCAGCAGCTCCGGGACTAGCGCCACAGATACGCAGTATTTT.